This paragraph covers one T cell receptor beta chain sequence. The antigen is unknown. Unmatched junction bases numbered 4, after V lost 4 bases and J lost 0 bases. The V gene's germline CDR1 is SGHRS and CDR2 YFSETQ. The CDR3 is 15 amino acids. This sample was taken from a study of cytomegalovirus exposure and HLA in healthy donors. Study conclusions and caveats: Sequencing had likely introduced a cluster of highly shared sequence variants as an artifact. A later analysis associated 15,000 or so TCR beta sequences with HLA alleles at a 0.05 false discovery rate. While the bulk of TCR sequences proved rare, some public TCRs turned up in many donors.

With 60 Vbeta and 13 Jbeta primers, the PCR was carried out. Repertoires were generated with immunoSEQ multiplex PCR, while TCRdb's copy carries only in-frame clones and drops some. This sample yields about 88,000 clones, of which 75% to 90% are seen a single time; less than 2.5% belongs to the top ten. Unrecorded immune exposure was likely among donors, who were nominally healthy when sampled. The sample was PBMCs. The chain combines TRBV5-1 with TRBJ1-1, with 9 bases matching TRBD1. This sequence originates from a man aged 18 to 30 in good health and CMV-seronegative. The DNA for the CDR3 is TGCGCCAGCAGCCGCGGGACAGGGATGAACACTGAAGCTTTCTTT. Amino acid sequence: CASSRGTGMNTEAFF.